Following are 18 T cell receptor beta chains from one sample sequenced in a study of blood T cell repertoires in COVID-19. Libraries were prepared by immunoSEQ multiplex PCR; TCRdb keeps only in-frame clonotypes and omits some of them. Of about 330,000 clones listed, about 90% were seen once; the top ten hold over 4.5%. Material for sequencing was PBMCs or T cells enriched from blood (not recorded which). Receptors were obtained from a man under 40 who had recovered from COVID-19.

J is TRBJ2-6 and V is TRBV27; no definite D call. There are 14 residues in the CDR3. V dropped 7 bases and J dropped 3 bases, with 10 bases sitting between them. The germline gives CDR1 MNHEY, CDR2 SMNVEV (reference sequence). CDR3 bases: TGTGCCAGCACCTTTATCAGTGGGGCCAACGTCCTGACTTTC. Translating it yields CASTFISGANVLTF.

This chain connects TRBV30 to TRBJ1-6, with 7 bases that match TRBD1. J lost 9 bases, V lost 5 bases, and 7 bases had no gene match. The CDR3 spans 13 residues. In germline, CDR1 is GTSNPN, CDR2 SVGIG (reference sequence). CDR3 amino acids: CAWDPTGSSPLHF. The CDR3 bases are TGTGCCTGGGATCCGACAGGGAGTTCACCCCTCCACTTT.

This chain connects TRBV27 to TRBJ1-1; 8 bases map to TRBD1. The CDR3 length is 15 residues. V lost 1 base and J lost 5; bases outside the gene matches: 6. Germline V CDR1 and CDR2: MNHEY, SMNVEV (reference sequence). CDR3 in DNA: TGTGCCAGCAGTTTATTGACAGGGGCGGGGACTGAAGCTTTCTTT. Residues: CASSLLTGAGTEAFF.

The chain couples TRBV10-2 to TRBJ1-5; D is perhaps TRBD1 (6 bases). V dropped 0 bases and J dropped 1 base, with 13 bases sitting between them. The germline gives CDR1 WSHSY, CDR2 SAAADI. CDR3 size: 17 residues. The CDR3 reads CASSESQGLTSNQPQHF. The CDR3 bases are TGCGCCAGCAGTGAGTCCCAGGGGTTGACGAGCAATCAGCCCCAGCATTTT.

The chain links TRBV27 to TRBJ2-2, with D perhaps TRBD2 (6 bases). V shed 3 bases and J shed 7 bases, with 12 bases lying between them. The CDR3 is 14 residues long. Germline CDR1 reads MNHEY; CDR2 reads SMNVEV (reference sequence). CDR3: CASSFDLGGGELFF. CDR3 in DNA: TGTGCCAGCAGTTTTGATTTGGGGGGCGGGGAGCTGTTTTTT.

The V and J genes are TRBV6-2 or TRBV6-3 and TRBJ2-3; 7 nucleotides match TRBD2. CDR1 and CDR2 (germline): MNHEY, SVGEGT. This CDR3 region has 13 residues. The ends lost 7 bases at V and 4 bases at J; junction bases unmatched: 5. CDR3 residues: CASIPSGADTQYF. As DNA, the CDR3 is TGTGCCAGCATCCCCAGCGGGGCAGATACGCAGTATTTT.

The chain carries TRBV28 and TRBJ1-1; D remains ambiguous. Germline assignment: CDR1 MDHEN and CDR2 SYDVKM. Trimming stripped 4 bases from V and 2 bases from J, with 8 bases between. The CDR3 has 13 amino acids. The CDR3 is CASSSADNTEAFF. CDR3 sequence (DNA): TGTGCCAGCAGTTCGGCGGATAACACTGAAGCTTTCTTT.

The chain combines TRBV11-2 with TRBJ2-2, with D unresolved. V shed 5 bases and J shed 1 base, with 2 bases lying between them. Germline values: CDR1 SGHAT, CDR2 FQNNGV. CDR3 length equals 12 residues. CDR3 coding DNA: TGTGCCAGCAGCCTGAACACCGGGGAGCTGTTTTTT. This gives the protein CASSLNTGELFF.

V is TRBV3-1 (or the pseudogene TRBV3-2) and J is TRBJ2-7, with a possible D match to TRBD2 (5 bases). There are 16 residues in the CDR3. Germline lookup yields CDR1 LGHDT and CDR2 YNNKEL (reference sequence). With 7 bases removed from V and 0 bases from J, the gap between germline ends came to 19 bases. The CDR3 DNA is TGTGCCAGCAACCGTCCCCGAGACTACCTCTCCTACGAGCAGTACTTC. It yields the protein CASNRPRDYLSYEQYF.

This clone was observed a single time. The rearrangement uses TRBV5-5 and TRBJ1-1; 9 bases match TRBD1. The CDR3 loop spans 14 amino acids. The V gene end was trimmed by 4 bases and the J gene end by 3 bases; junction bases not matched to a gene: 4. Looked up from germline, CDR1 is SGHKS and CDR2 is YYEKEE (reference sequence). As DNA, the CDR3 is TGTGCCAGCAGCCCGTGGGACAGGGACACTGAAGCTTTCTTT. Translation gives CASSPWDRDTEAFF.

The chain links TRBV9 to TRBJ1-3, with D perhaps matching TRBD1 (6 bases). Trimming took 0 bases from V and 4 from J, leaving 8 bases between them. The CDR3 extends over 14 amino acids. Per the germline V gene, CDR1 is SGDLS and CDR2 is YYNGEE. As DNA, the CDR3 is TGTGCCAGCAGCGTAGCAGGGGACGGAAACACCATATATTTT. It specifies CASSVAGDGNTIYF.

This rearrangement joins TRBV4-2 to TRBJ2-1, with TRBD2 matching 8 bases. The CDR3 sequence is 16 residues long. From germline, CDR1 is LGHNA and CDR2 YNFKEQ. V shed 3 bases and J 9 bases; nucleotides not matched to a gene: 13. CDR3 sequence reads: CASSHGFGGGLAEQFF. In nucleotides, the CDR3 is TGTGCCAGCAGCCACGGGTTCGGGGGGGGCCTCGCTGAGCAGTTCTTC.

This chain uses TRBV9 with TRBJ2-7; D might be TRBD2 (6 bases). The CDR3 sequence is 15 residues long. Trimming shortened V by 4 bases and J by 6 bases, and 20 bases separated the two germline ends. Germline V gives CDR1 SGDLS, CDR2 YYNGEE. The CDR3 loop is CASSPGLGGLGEQYF. CDR3 coding DNA: TGTGCCAGCAGCCCGGGACTGGGTGGCTTGGGCGAGCAGTACTTC.

The J gene is TRBJ1-1, the V gene TRBV29-1; TRBD1 matches at 8 bases. There are 12 residues in the CDR3. V lost 4 bases, J lost 4 bases, and 2 bases stayed unmatched. From germline, CDR1 is SQVTM and CDR2 ANQGSEA. The CDR3 DNA follows: TGCAGCGTTGTTACAGGGGGCACTGAAGCTTTCTTT. Residues: CSVVTGGTEAFF.

The V and J genes are TRBV5-1 and TRBJ1-5; 7 bases fit TRBD1. The V and J ends lost 4 bases and 8 bases, in that order; junction bases with no gene match: 9. The CDR3 is 14 residues long. Germline values: CDR1 SGHRS, CDR2 YFSETQ. CDR3 region: CASSPGQAPEPQHF. CDR3 sequence (DNA): TGCGCCAGCAGCCCCGGACAGGCCCCGGAGCCCCAGCATTTT.

This clone has only one observation. The chain couples TRBV29-1 to TRBJ2-1, with D perhaps TRBD2 (7 bases). Between the trimmed V and J ends, which lost 4 bases and 5 bases, there was a span of 18 bases. The CDR3 consists of 15 residues. The germline V gene encodes CDR1 SQVTM and CDR2 ANQGSEA. CDR3 DNA sequence: TGCAGCGTTGCGGTCGGGGGGCTAGTAAACAATGAGCAGTTCTTC. This codes for CSVAVGGLVNNEQFF.

This chain links TRBV24-1 with TRBJ2-3; TRBD1 might be the D (5 bases). There are 17 residues in the CDR3. V was cut by 0 bases and J by 4 bases, with 16 bases left in between. Germline V gene data show CDR1 as KGHDR and CDR2 as SFDVKD. The CDR3: CATSDLHSEGVADTQYF. CDR3 DNA sequence: TGTGCCACCAGTGATTTGCATAGTGAAGGGGTGGCAGATACGCAGTATTTT.

The genes are TRBV14 and TRBJ2-1, with TRBD2 as a possible D gene (5 bases). Trimming took off 3 bases at V and 5 bases at J, with 23 bases between the two ends. The CDR3 is made up of 18 amino acids. Germline CDR1 is SGHDN and CDR2 is FVKESK. The CDR3 sequence is CASSHPSPIARINNEQFF. The CDR3 nucleotides read TGTGCCAGCAGCCACCCATCGCCGATAGCGAGGATTAACAATGAGCAGTTCTTC.